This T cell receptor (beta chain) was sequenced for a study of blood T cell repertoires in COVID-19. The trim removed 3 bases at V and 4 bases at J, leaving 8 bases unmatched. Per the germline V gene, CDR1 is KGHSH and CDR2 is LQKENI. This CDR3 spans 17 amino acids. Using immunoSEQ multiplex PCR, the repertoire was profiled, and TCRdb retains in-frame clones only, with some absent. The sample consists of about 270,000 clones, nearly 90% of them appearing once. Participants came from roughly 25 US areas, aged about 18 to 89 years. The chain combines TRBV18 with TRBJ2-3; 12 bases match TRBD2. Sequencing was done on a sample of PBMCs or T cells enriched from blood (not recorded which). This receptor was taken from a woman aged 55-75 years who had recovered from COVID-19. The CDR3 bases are TGTGCCAGCTCACCTCCGACTAGCGGGAGCTACGCAGATACGCAGTATTTT. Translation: CASSPPTSGSYADTQYF.